Shown below are 8 T cell receptor beta chains from a single sample sequenced in a study of T cells in Graves' hyperthyroidism and ophthalmopathy. Amplification of TCR beta CDR3 regions was performed using RNA transcripts as template. Carried out on the TCR CDR3, a first-round RT-PCR used the HTBI primer set. TCRdb re-derived calls from the multiplex PCR reads in MiXCR, one entry per CDR3 protein. The sample has over 500,000 distinct CDR3 sequences, about 16% seen once; the top ten hold 25% to 35%. Source material: blood. The receptors shown here come from a woman aged 25 to 39 with Graves' ophthalmopathy.

This clonotype has only a few counts. CDR3 sequence: CASSLWGVLGHTQYF. The CDR3 nucleotides read TGTGCCAGCAGTTTATGGGGGGTCCTAGGTCATACGCAGTATTTT. J is TRBJ2-3 and V is TRBV28, with D possibly called TRBD1 or TRBD2 (5 bases each). There are 15 residues in the CDR3. Germline values: CDR1 MDHEN, CDR2 SYDVKM. V lost 0 bases and J lost 7, with 14 bases in between.

The chain uses TRBV4-2 and TRBJ2-1; TRBD2 aligns across 7 bases. CDR1 LGHNA and CDR2 YNFKEQ come from the germline V gene. The CDR3 is 16 residues long. V shed 0 bases, J shed 4 bases, and the junction held 6 bases outside the gene matches. This CDR3 reads CASSQDVGRTYNEQFF. In DNA, the CDR3 is TGTGCCAGCAGCCAAGACGTCGGGAGGACATACAATGAGCAGTTCTTC.

This clonotype was counted ten times or more. The V gene is TRBV6-1, the J gene TRBJ2-7, with 11 bases fitting TRBD1. This CDR3 has 17 residues. Germline CDR1 and CDR2: MNHNS and SASEGT. The trim removed 5 bases at V and 3 bases at J, leaving 12 bases unmatched. The CDR3 spells CASSSDRGRSVGYEQYF. The CDR3 DNA reads TGTGCCAGCAGTTCGGACAGGGGGCGCAGCGTTGGCTACGAGCAGTACTTC.

This clonotype occurred a few times. This chain uses TRBV4-1 with TRBJ2-2, with D uncertain. The CDR3 extends over 13 amino acids. V lost 0 bases to trimming and J lost 7 bases, with 6 bases between them. Germline V gene data show CDR1 as MGHRA and CDR2 as YSYEKL. CDR3 coding DNA: TGCGCCAGCAGCCAAGAGAGCATCGGGGAGCTGTTTTTT. This codes for CASSQESIGELFF.

This clonotype was detected many times. V gene TRBV19 combines with J gene TRBJ2-5; D unclear. CDR3 length: 15 amino acids. Trimming shortened V by 5 bases and J by 0 bases, and 13 bases separated the two germline ends. Per germline, CDR1 LNHDA and CDR2 SQIVND (reference sequence). The CDR3 DNA follows: TGTGCCAGTAGTCAGAGAAGTGGGAACCAAGAGACCCAGTACTTC. Translation gives CASSQRSGNQETQYF.

There are many counts of this clonotype. The gene calls are TRBV6-2 or TRBV6-3 and TRBJ2-1, with 8 nucleotides matching TRBD2. CDR1 is MNHEY and CDR2 is SVGEGT in the germline V gene. This CDR3 spans 16 amino acids. The V and J ends lost 5 bases and 2 bases, in that order; junction bases with no gene match: 8. The CDR3 region is CASSSGGRRPYNEQFF. CDR3 DNA: TGTGCCAGCAGTAGCGGCGGGAGGAGGCCCTACAATGAGCAGTTCTTC.

This clonotype occurred many times. The rearrangement uses TRBV7-3 and TRBJ2-1; TRBD2 is a possible D gene (6 bases). Germline CDR1 reads SGHTA; CDR2 reads FQGTGA. The CDR3 consists of 14 residues. Trimming stripped 4 bases from V and 8 bases from J, with 15 bases between. CDR3 amino acids: CASSSDWRGDEQFF. The DNA of the CDR3 is TGTGCCAGCAGCTCTGACTGGAGGGGCGATGAGCAGTTCTTC.

This clonotype turned up a few times. V usage is TRBV15 and J usage is TRBJ2-1; weak D call: TRBD2 (7 bases). The germline V and J ends were trimmed by 3 bases and 5 bases, with 11 bases remaining between them. This CDR3 region has 14 residues. The germline gives CDR1 LNHNV, CDR2 YYDKDF (reference sequence). CDR3 region: CATSSERDNNEQFF. CDR3 DNA: TGTGCCACCAGCAGCGAGCGGGACAACAATGAGCAGTTCTTC.